A single sample is the source of the 21 T cell receptor beta chains below, sequenced in a study of CD8 T cells in Susac syndrome. Random hexamers were used to reverse transcribe the RNA input (about 0.5 to 1 ug). TCRdb reanalysed the immunoSEQ multiplex PCR reads using MiXCR and keeps one entry per CDR3 protein. Of some 190,000 distinct CDR3 sequences in the sample, 80% to 95% were seen once. The sample consisted of CD4+ T cells from PBMCs. The receptors come from a human donor in good health.

V gene TRBV20-1 combines with J gene TRBJ1-5; TRBD1 matches 7 bases. In germline, CDR1 is DFQATT, CDR2 SNEGSKA (reference sequence). The ends lost 4 bases at V and 0 bases at J; junction bases unmatched: 9. CDR3 length equals 16 residues. The CDR3 protein is CSATHPRGNSNQPQHF. Written as DNA, the CDR3 is TGCAGTGCTACTCACCCCAGGGGGAATAGCAATCAGCCCCAGCATTTT.

The chain joins TRBV19 to TRBJ2-2, with TRBD2 matching 7 bases. The V gene end was trimmed by 5 bases and the J gene end by 7 bases; junction bases not matched to a gene: 1. This CDR3 has 12 amino acids. The germline gives CDR1 LNHDA, CDR2 SQIVND (reference sequence). CDR3 sequence reads: CASSSGGGELFF. The DNA for the CDR3 is TGTGCCAGTAGTTCGGGGGGCGGGGAGCTGTTTTTT.

The chain combines TRBV12-3 or TRBV12-4 with TRBJ2-5; D uncertain. This CDR3 is 13 amino acids long. V was shortened by 0 bases and J by 1 base, with 3 bases between the two germline ends. This CDR3 reads CASSLAIQETQYF. CDR3 DNA: TGTGCCAGCAGTTTAGCCATCCAAGAGACCCAGTACTTC.

This chain connects TRBV19 to TRBJ1-1; D is perhaps TRBD1 (6 bases). This CDR3 is 12 amino acids long. V lost 8 bases and J 6 bases, leaving 13 bases between the germline ends. Germline lookup yields CDR1 LNHDA and CDR2 SQIVND (reference sequence). CDR3 loop: CASGVTGPEAFF. Here the CDR3 DNA reads TGTGCCAGTGGCGTGACAGGCCCTGAAGCTTTCTTT. The full variable domain, its missing parts supplied by reference TRBV19 and TRBJ1-1, is DGGITQSPKYLFRKEGQNVTLSCEQNLNHDAMYWYRQDPGQGLRLIYYSQIVNDFQKGDIAEGYSVSREKKESFPLTVTSAQKNPTAFYLCASGVTGPEAFFGQGTRLTVV.

V and J are TRBV5-4 and TRBJ2-5; 9 nucleotides agree with TRBD1. The CDR3 sequence is 15 residues long. V gave up 1 base and J gave up 2 bases; unmatched junction bases: 3. The germline V gene has CDR1 SGHNT and CDR2 YYREEE (reference sequence). The CDR3 nucleotides are TGTGCCAGCAGCTTGATGGGACAGGGACAAGAGACCCAGTACTTC. This sequence encodes CASSLMGQGQETQYF.

V is TRBV20-1 and J is TRBJ2-1; no clear D. Per germline, CDR1 DFQATT and CDR2 SNEGSKA (reference sequence). V lost 6 bases and J 12 bases, leaving 15 bases between the germline ends. The CDR3 has 11 amino acids. CDR3 sequence (DNA): TGCAGTGCCAATAGTTGGGAAGTGCAGTTCTTC. It is translated as CSANSWEVQFF.

This clonotype was seen a handful of times. The chain employs TRBV4-2 and TRBJ2-4; 12 bases align to TRBD2. CDR3 size: 20 residues. Germline loops: CDR1 LGHNA, CDR2 YNFKEQ. After removal of 0 bases from V and 1 base from J, the junction contained 10 bases not matched to a gene. CDR3 DNA: TGTGCCAGCAGCCAAGATCCCGGGACTAGCGGGTTGGGGGCCAAAAACATTCAGTACTTC. It specifies CASSQDPGTSGLGAKNIQYF.

CDR3 coding DNA: TGCGCCAGCAGCTCGGACAGGCTGAGGGGGGAGCTGTTTTTT. Its protein is CASSSDRLRGELFF. The V gene is TRBV5-1, the J gene TRBJ2-2, with 7 bases lining up with TRBD1. The CDR3 consists of 14 residues. The germline CDR1 and CDR2 sequences are SGHRS and YFSETQ. J lost 8 bases, V lost 3 bases, and 7 bases had no gene match. The variable domain in full, completed from reference TRBV5-1 and TRBJ2-2, reads KAGVTQTPRYLIKTRGQQVTLSCSPISGHRSVSWYQQTPGQGLQFLFEYFSETQRNKGNFPGRFSGRQFSNSRSEMNVSTLELGDSALYLCASSSDRLRGELFFGEGSRLTVL.

The CDR3 nucleotides read TGCAGTGGTTGGACAGGGGGGAATAATTCACCCCTCCACTTT. Its protein is CSGWTGGNNSPLHF. The V gene is TRBV20-1, the J gene TRBJ1-6, with TRBD1 matching 10 bases. CDR1 DFQATT and CDR2 SNEGSKA come from the germline V gene (reference sequence). Losses at the gene ends were 7 bases for V and 5 bases for J; bases not matched to a gene: 5. The CDR3 has 14 amino acids.

The rearrangement joins TRBV29-1 to TRBJ1-1, with D possibly TRBD1 on 6 matching bases. Germline V gives CDR1 SQVTM, CDR2 ANQGSEA. The V end was cut by 7 bases, the J end by 0 bases, with 12 bases between. CDR3 size: 13 residues. The CDR3 reads CSGMGQMNTEAFF. The CDR3 nucleotides are TGCAGCGGGATGGGACAAATGAACACTGAAGCTTTCTTT.

The chain links TRBV7-3 to TRBJ2-2, with D possibly TRBD1 on 6 matching bases. V lost 5 bases and J 7 bases, leaving 11 bases between the germline ends. The CDR3 contains 13 residues. Germline CDR1 SGHTA, CDR2 FQGTGA. For the CDR3, the DNA is TGTGCCAGCAGCCCTACAGGGTTCGGGGAGCTGTTTTTT. Its protein product is CASSPTGFGELFF.

The chain links TRBV11-2 to TRBJ2-3; D ambiguous. The V end lost 1 base, the J end lost 6 bases, and 5 bases lay between the germline ends. The CDR3 runs 12 residues. Looked up from germline, CDR1 is SGHAT and CDR2 is FQNNGV. CDR3 bases: TGTGCCAGCAGCTTAGTCTTGGATACGCAGTATTTT. It translates to CASSLVLDTQYF.

The chain recombines TRBV7-9 with TRBJ2-2, with 7 bases fitting TRBD1. Germline V gene lookup returns CDR1 SEHNR and CDR2 FQNEAQ (reference sequence). This CDR3 spans 17 amino acids. J gave up 1 base and V 5 bases, and 10 bases lay outside the gene matches. The CDR3 loop reads CASSHIPGQQNTGELFF. The CDR3 DNA reads TGTGCCAGCAGCCATATACCGGGACAGCAGAACACCGGGGAGCTGTTTTTT.

The chain links TRBV19 to TRBJ1-4; D ambiguous. This CDR3 has 13 residues. V shed 6 bases and J shed 8 bases, with 13 bases lying between them. Germline-derived CDR1 and CDR2 are LNHDA and SQIVND (reference sequence). DNA for the CDR3: TGTGCCAGTAGCGAGTTAACGGGGGAAAAACTGTTTTTT. Its translation is CASSELTGEKLFF. Looking up the rest from reference TRBV19 and TRBJ1-4 gives the full variable domain: DGGITQSPKYLFRKEGQNVTLSCEQNLNHDAMYWYRQDPGQGLRLIYYSQIVNDFQKGDIAEGYSVSREKKESFPLTVTSAQKNPTAFYLCASSELTGEKLFFGSGTQLSVL.

Written as DNA, the CDR3 is TGTGCCAGCAGCTTAGCAAAGAACACTGAAGCTTTCTTT. It translates to CASSLAKNTEAFF. The V and J genes are TRBV7-2 and TRBJ1-1; D remains unclear. This CDR3 has 13 residues. V shed 0 bases and J shed 1 base, with 3 bases lying between them. The germline CDR1 and CDR2 sequences are SGHTA and FQGNSA.

The V and J genes are TRBV6-5 and TRBJ1-4; D is possibly TRBD1 (5 bases). CDR3 length equals 15 residues. Germline-derived CDR1 and CDR2 are MNHEY and SVGAGI. V was pared by 0 bases and J by 7 bases, with 12 bases between. This CDR3 reads CASSYSGGSAEKLFF. CDR3 sequence (DNA): TGTGCCAGCAGTTACTCGGGGGGATCAGCTGAAAAACTGTTTTTT.

The J gene is TRBJ2-2, the V gene TRBV11-1, with 9 bases lining up with TRBD1. CDR3 size: 15 residues. V shed 2 bases, J shed 5 bases, and the junction held 3 bases outside the gene matches. Looked up from germline, CDR1 is SGHAT and CDR2 is FQDESV (reference sequence). The CDR3 loop is CASSLLTGGTGELFF. In DNA, the CDR3 is TGTGCCAGCAGCTTACTGACAGGGGGAACCGGGGAGCTGTTTTTT.

The V call is TRBV27, the J call TRBJ2-7; 9 positions match TRBD1. This CDR3 comprises 16 residues. The germline V gene has CDR1 MNHEY and CDR2 SMNVEV (reference sequence). Trimming at V came to 8 bases and at J to 0 bases, leaving 11 bases not matched to a gene. The CDR3 DNA sequence: TGTGCCAGCTTGACCTCCGGGACAGGGAACTCCTACGAGCAGTACGTC. Translating it yields CASLTSGTGNSYEQYV.

The V call is TRBV19, the J call TRBJ2-7; no clear D. The CDR3 is 14 residues long. CDR1 and CDR2 from the germline V gene are LNHDA and SQIVND (reference sequence). With 3 bases removed from V and 2 bases from J, the gap between germline ends came to 11 bases. The CDR3 protein is CASSIWAETYEQYF. CDR3 in DNA: TGTGCCAGTAGTATTTGGGCGGAAACCTACGAGCAGTACTTC.

This chain connects TRBV12-3 or TRBV12-4 to TRBJ1-1; weak D call: TRBD1 (5 bases). The CDR3 has 13 amino acids. V was pared by 7 bases and J by 1 base, with 10 bases between. CDR3 bases: TGTGCCAGCACCCCCGGGGGGAACACTGAAGCTTTCTTT. The encoded protein is CASTPGGNTEAFF.

This rearrangement joins TRBV3-1 to TRBJ1-2; TRBD1 matches at 7 bases. The J segment lost 6 bases and the V segment lost 5 bases, leaving 9 bases of the junction unmatched. Germline CDR1 reads LGHDT; CDR2 reads YNNKEL (reference sequence). The CDR3 length is 14 residues. CDR3 loop: CASSGRQGRNGYTF. CDR3 coding DNA: TGTGCCAGCAGCGGTCGACAGGGAAGGAATGGCTACACCTTC.